Listed below are T cell receptor beta chains from one sample, sequenced in a study of blood T cell repertoires in COVID-19. TCRdb's table, derived via immunoSEQ multiplex PCR, lists solely in-frame clones and lacks some. The sample holds 180,000 or so clones, over 80% seen once. Specimen: PBMCs or T cells enriched from blood (not recorded which). The receptors shown here come from a woman aged 60 to 75 who had recovered from COVID-19. CDR3s include the opening cysteine and the closing phenylalanine or tryptophan. Each record gives: D gene, clone size, V gene, J gene, CDR3 DNA, CDR3 protein. The D gene is left open where the match is weak. Clone size appears in some rows only: once, few, many, or a class for an expanded clone.

D gene: .
clone size: .
V gene: TRBV3-1/TRBV3-2
J gene: TRBJ1-4
CDR3 DNA: TGTGCCAGCACCCTTCAAGGGAGCGGAACTAATGAAAAACTGTTTTTT
CDR3 protein: CASTLQGSGTNEKLFF

D gene: .
clone size: .
V gene: TRBV27
J gene: TRBJ2-3
CDR3 DNA: TGTGCCAGCAGCCTGTCAGGGGCAACGCAGTATTTT
CDR3 protein: CASSLSGATQYF

D gene: .
clone size: .
V gene: TRBV5-3
J gene: TRBJ1-4
CDR3 DNA: TGTGCCAGAAGTTCGTCCAATGCTTATAGTGCAACTAATGAAAAACTGTTTTTT
CDR3 protein: CARSSSNAYSATNEKLFF

D gene: TRBD1
clone size: .
V gene: TRBV7-3
J gene: TRBJ2-6
CDR3 DNA: TGTGCCAGCAGCTTAACGCAGGGGGCGGAAGCCAACGTCCTGACTTTC
CDR3 protein: CASSLTQGAEANVLTF

D gene: .
clone size: .
V gene: TRBV6-5
J gene: TRBJ1-2
CDR3 DNA: TGTGCCAGCAGTTCCTGGGGGGAGGGCTACACCTTC
CDR3 protein: CASSSWGEGYTF

D gene: TRBD2
clone size: .
V gene: TRBV19
J gene: TRBJ2-1
CDR3 DNA: TGTGCCAGTAGGGCCGGGACTAGCGGTTCGGGTGAGCAGTTCTTC
CDR3 protein: CASRAGTSGSGEQFF

D gene: .
clone size: .
V gene: TRBV10-2
J gene: TRBJ1-1
CDR3 DNA: TGCGCCAGCAGATCCGGGAACACTGAAGCTTTCTTT
CDR3 protein: CASRSGNTEAFF

D gene: TRBD2
clone size: .
V gene: TRBV3-1/TRBV3-2
J gene: TRBJ2-3
CDR3 DNA: TGTGCCAGCCAGCCTGGGACTAGCGGGGCAGATACGCAGTATTTT
CDR3 protein: CASQPGTSGADTQYF

D gene: .
clone size: .
V gene: TRBV5-1
J gene: TRBJ1-2
CDR3 DNA: TGCGCCAGCAGGGTGGGACAAGAAGGCTACACCTTC
CDR3 protein: CASRVGQEGYTF

D gene: .
clone size: .
V gene: TRBV28
J gene: TRBJ2-7
CDR3 DNA: TGTGCCAGCAGTTCCTTCCGGGAGTGGTACGAGCAGTACTTC
CDR3 protein: CASSSFREWYEQYF

D gene: .
clone size: .
V gene: TRBV7-9
J gene: TRBJ2-2
CDR3 DNA: TGTGCCAGCGGCCCGGGTCTGGCTAACACCGGGGAGCTGTTTTTT
CDR3 protein: CASGPGLANTGELFF

D gene: .
clone size: once
V gene: TRBV28
J gene: TRBJ1-1
CDR3 DNA: TGTGCCAGCAGTCGGTATACCACTGAAGCTTTCTTT
CDR3 protein: CASSRYTTEAFF

D gene: TRBD2
clone size: .
V gene: TRBV5-1
J gene: TRBJ2-3
CDR3 DNA: TGCGCCAGCAGCTTGGCCGGGGCCTGGCGGGGGAGCACAGATACGCAGTATTTT
CDR3 protein: CASSLAGAWRGSTDTQYF

D gene: TRBD1
clone size: .
V gene: TRBV4-1
J gene: TRBJ1-4
CDR3 DNA: TGCGCCAGCAGAAACCACCACAGGGGGCGGGATGAAAAACTGTTTTTT
CDR3 protein: CASRNHHRGRDEKLFF

D gene: .
clone size: .
V gene: TRBV24-1
J gene: TRBJ2-1
CDR3 DNA: TGTGCCACCAGACCCGGGCCTGGGGGAGGCAATGAGCAGTTCTTC
CDR3 protein: CATRPGPGGGNEQFF

D gene: .
clone size: .
V gene: TRBV28
J gene: TRBJ2-7
CDR3 DNA: TGTGCCAGCAGTTCGAGGGGGGCCAGGGGGTACGAGCAGTACTTC
CDR3 protein: CASSSRGARGYEQYF

D gene: .
clone size: .
V gene: TRBV7-9
J gene: TRBJ1-6
CDR3 DNA: TGTGCCAGCAGCTTAGTTGGACAAACCCTCCACTTT
CDR3 protein: CASSLVGQTLHF

D gene: .
clone size: .
V gene: TRBV6-2/TRBV6-3
J gene: TRBJ2-7
CDR3 DNA: TGTGCCAGCAGTCCACTATACGAGCAGTACTTC
CDR3 protein: CASSPLYEQYF

D gene: .
clone size: few
V gene: TRBV11-1
J gene: TRBJ1-1
CDR3 DNA: TGTGCCAGCAGCACGGTCAACACTGAAGCTTTCTTT
CDR3 protein: CASSTVNTEAFF

D gene: .
clone size: once
V gene: TRBV29-1
J gene: TRBJ1-3
CDR3 DNA: TGCAGCGTGGTAACAGGAAACACCATATATTTT
CDR3 protein: CSVVTGNTIYF

D gene: .
clone size: .
V gene: TRBV10-3
J gene: TRBJ2-5
CDR3 DNA: TGTGCCATCAGTGAGTCAACTGAGACCCAGTACTTC
CDR3 protein: CAISESTETQYF

D gene: .
clone size: .
V gene: TRBV28
J gene: TRBJ1-5
CDR3 DNA: TGTGCCAGCAGTTCAGGGATCAATCAGCCCCAGCATTTT
CDR3 protein: CASSSGINQPQHF